The clone carrying this TCR beta chain came up many times. Its antigen is as yet unknown. The use of previously described methods and listed TCR primers produced the bulk TCR libraries. TCRdb processed the PCR reads anew with MiXCR; each CDR3 protein has one entry. The data show 9,500 to 15,000 distinct CDR3 sequences, 18% seen once. This sample was included in a study of molecular identifiers for immune sequencing clone quantification. General study findings and limits: Clones with over 20 RNA copies captured over 97% of effector molecules but under 1% of naive ones.

Between roughly 17,000 and 1,000,000 sorted cells, with 10%, 30% or 50% RNA, yielded naive CD8 libraries. Based on a CD8+CD4-CCR7+CD45RA+ profile, naive CD8 T cells were sorted. The CDR3 contains 12 residues. V lost 8 bases, J lost 2 bases, and 6 bases lay in between. The germline V gene has CDR1 ENHRY and CDR2 SYGVKD. The V and J genes are TRBV10-3 and TRBJ2-2; no clear D. The specimen was naive CD8+ T cells from blood, with Jurkat cell RNA spiked in. Subset reported: FACS-sorted CD8+CD4-CCR7+CD45RA+ naive T cells. This receptor was obtained from a human donor in good health. Some libraries in this study had Jurkat cell RNA spiked in. DNA of the CDR3: TGTGCCATCCCCGCTAACACCGGGGAGCTGTTTTTT. Its protein product is CAIPANTGELFF.